A single sample is the source of the 26 T cell receptor beta chains below, sequenced in a study of blood T cell repertoires in COVID-19. Generated by immunoSEQ multiplex PCR, the TCRdb table keeps only in-frame clones and is missing some. The sample has approximately 120,000 clones, around 87% seen once; the top ten hold 7.6%. Sequencing was done on a sample of peripheral blood. The receptor set was obtained from a man between 50 and 59 years old with acute or convalescent COVID-19.

The rearrangement links TRBV10-3 to TRBJ1-4; possible D gene TRBD1, 5 bases. There are 15 residues in the CDR3. Germline values: CDR1 ENHRY, CDR2 SYGVKD. Trimming shortened V by 8 bases and J by 0 bases, and 13 bases separated the two germline ends. CDR3 sequence (DNA): TGTGCCATCCGGCCCTCGGGGGCAACTAATGAAAAACTGTTTTTT. Translation gives CAIRPSGATNEKLFF.

This clone was found once. The genes are TRBV5-1 and TRBJ1-2; 7 bases line up with TRBD1. Germline V gives CDR1 SGHRS, CDR2 YFSETQ. CDR3 length: 13 amino acids. J was trimmed by 8 bases and V by 5 bases; bases with no gene match: 9. The CDR3 DNA reads as TGCGCCAGCAGTCCGCTCGACAGGGACGGCTACACCTTC. Amino acid sequence: CASSPLDRDGYTF.

This chain uses TRBV7-2 with TRBJ1-2; 11 nucleotides line up with TRBD1. Germline assignment: CDR1 SGHTA and CDR2 FQGNSA. The CDR3 is 15 amino acids. J lost 7 bases, V lost 1 base, and 5 bases had no gene match. The CDR3 protein is CASSLVGQGASGYTF. The DNA of the CDR3 is TGTGCCAGCAGCTTAGTCGGACAGGGGGCATCTGGCTACACCTTC.

The V and J genes are TRBV27 and TRBJ1-4; D ambiguous. Trimming removed 6 bases at V and 3 bases at J, with 5 bases between. From germline, CDR1 is MNHEY and CDR2 SMNVEV (reference sequence). The CDR3 contains 12 residues. CDR3 in DNA: TGTGCCAGCAGGAGCCCTAATGAAAAACTGTTTTTT. Translation gives CASRSPNEKLFF. Supplemented by reference TRBV27 and TRBJ1-4, the full variable domain reads EAQVTQNPRYLITVTGKKLTVTCSQNMNHEYMSWYRQDPGLGLRQIYYSMNVEVTDKGDVPEGYKVSRKEKRNFPLILESPSPNQTSLYFCASRSPNEKLFFGSGTQLSVL.

The chain recombines TRBV11-2 with TRBJ2-2; D not certain. Between the trimmed V and J ends, which lost 1 base and 7 bases, there was a span of 7 bases. The V gene's germline CDR1 is SGHAT and CDR2 FQNNGV. This CDR3 is built from 13 residues. The CDR3 sequence is CASSLGVGGELFF. The CDR3, as DNA: TGTGCCAGCAGCTTAGGAGTTGGCGGGGAGCTGTTTTTT.

The chain joins TRBV30 to TRBJ2-2; the match to TRBD2 covers 11 bases. The germline gives CDR1 GTSNPN, CDR2 SVGIG (reference sequence). The length of the CDR3 is 17 residues. V lost 4 bases, J lost 0 bases, and 7 bases stayed unmatched. The CDR3 here is CAWKGGTSGANTGELFF. In DNA form, the CDR3 reads TGTGCCTGGAAAGGGGGGACTAGCGGAGCGAACACCGGGGAGCTGTTTTTT.

This clone was recorded a few times. This chain joins TRBV15 and TRBJ2-3; 12 positions match TRBD2. This CDR3 spans 14 amino acids. Trimming cost V 3 bases and J 5 bases; bases outside gene matches: 0. The germline gives CDR1 LNHNV, CDR2 YYDKDF (reference sequence). The CDR3 is CATSRGLAGDTQYF. As DNA, the CDR3 is TGTGCCACCAGCAGGGGACTAGCGGGAGATACGCAGTATTTT.

This clone was found a few times. The genes are TRBV10-3 and TRBJ2-3; 8 bases are shared with TRBD2. Germline V gene data show CDR1 as ENHRY and CDR2 as SYGVKD. Trimming removed 2 bases from V and 9 bases from J; junction bases left unmatched: 4. The CDR3 covers 13 residues. CDR3 loop: CAISEVPSGTQYF. As DNA, the CDR3 is TGTGCCATCAGTGAGGTGCCTAGCGGGACGCAGTATTTT.

In its sample, this clone was seen once. The rearrangement uses TRBV18 and TRBJ1-2; 7 nucleotides agree with TRBD1. Germline lookup yields CDR1 KGHSH and CDR2 LQKENI. This CDR3 contains 15 residues. The trim removed 3 bases at V and 3 bases at J, leaving 7 bases unmatched. CDR3 sequence (DNA): TGTGCCAGCTCACCCCCTACGGGGACAGACTATGGCTACACCTTC. Its protein product is CASSPPTGTDYGYTF.

The rearrangement links TRBV19 to TRBJ2-7; 7 nucleotides align to TRBD1. J lost 4 bases, V lost 5 bases, and 8 bases had no gene match. CDR1 is LNHDA, CDR2 SQIVND, per germline (reference sequence). This CDR3 comprises 14 residues. As DNA, the CDR3 is TGTGCCAGTAGTCCCCGGGACAGAATATACGAGCAGTACTTC. It translates to CASSPRDRIYEQYF.

The chain recombines TRBV29-1 with TRBJ2-5; 11 bases map to TRBD1. V was pared by 0 bases and J by 3 bases, with 6 bases of the junction left unmatched. The CDR3 covers 16 residues. The germline gives CDR1 SQVTM, CDR2 ANQGSEA. The CDR3 DNA reads as TGCAGCGTTGAAGATCTGCGGGACAGGGGGGAAGAGACCCAGTACTTC. Protein: CSVEDLRDRGEETQYF.

The V call is TRBV2, the J call TRBJ1-3; unclear D gene. Germline-derived CDR1 and CDR2 are SNHLY and FYNNEI. CDR3 length: 14 residues. Trimming removed 0 bases from V and 2 bases from J, with 5 bases in between. CDR3 in DNA: TGTGCCAGCAGTGAAGCTCGGGCTGGAAACACCATATATTTT. This codes for CASSEARAGNTIYF.

The chain recombines TRBV10-3 with TRBJ2-5; maybe TRBD1 (5 bases). CDR1 is ENHRY, CDR2 SYGVKD, per germline. CDR3 length equals 12 residues. The ends were cut back, 6 bases at V and 1 base at J, with 6 bases in the middle. CDR3 nucleotides: TGTGCCATCAGACAGGCCCAAGAGACCCAGTACTTC. This sequence encodes CAIRQAQETQYF.

In this sample, this clone turned up once. The chain is built from TRBV6-5 and TRBJ1-2, with TRBD1 as a possible D gene (6 bases). The germline V gene has CDR1 MNHEY and CDR2 SVGAGI. There are 14 residues in the CDR3. V was trimmed by 3 bases and J by 8 bases, leaving 16 bases between them. CDR3 nucleotide sequence: TGTGCCAGCAGTTATAACAGGCGGGGGCAAGGCTACACCTTC. It encodes CASSYNRRGQGYTF.

The rearrangement links TRBV24-1 to TRBJ2-1, with TRBD2 matching over 8 bases. The CDR3 length is 13 residues. The V segment lost 10 bases and the J segment 8 bases; nucleotides outside the gene matches: 9. Germline V gives CDR1 KGHDR, CDR2 SFDVKD. The CDR3 region has the DNA TGTGCCACTTGGACTAGCTTAGTCGATGAGCAGTTCTTC. Protein product: CATWTSLVDEQFF.

V usage is TRBV18 and J usage is TRBJ2-6; tentative D call: TRBD1 (6 bases). This CDR3 spans 17 amino acids. Between the trimmed V and J ends, which lost 6 bases and 1 base, there was a span of 16 bases. Germline CDR1 is KGHSH and CDR2 is LQKENI. CDR3: CASSVTGLGSGANVLTF. For the CDR3, the DNA is TGTGCCAGCTCTGTCACAGGGCTGGGATCTGGGGCCAACGTCCTGACTTTC.

The genes are TRBV5-4 and TRBJ1-2; TRBD1 agrees at 12 bases. Germline V gene data show CDR1 as SGHNT and CDR2 as YYREEE (reference sequence). This CDR3 is built from 16 residues. Trimming at V came to 3 bases and at J to 9 bases, leaving 12 bases not matched to a gene. CDR3 residues: CASSSGTGGTFISYTF. Here the CDR3 DNA reads TGTGCCAGCAGCTCCGGGACAGGGGGCACGTTCATTAGCTACACCTTC.

This sequence joins TRBV9 and TRBJ1-6, with D possibly being TRBD1 (6 bases). The V end lost 3 bases, the J end lost 4 bases, and 11 bases lay between the germline ends. The CDR3 is 15 amino acids. Germline V gene data show CDR1 as SGDLS and CDR2 as YYNGEE. CDR3 bases: TGTGCCAGCAGCGGACGGACAGATTATAATTCACCCCTCCACTTT. Translation gives CASSGRTDYNSPLHF.

This rearrangement joins TRBV19 to TRBJ2-1, with D unclear. V was shortened by 4 bases and J by 4 bases, with 5 bases between the two germline ends. Germline-derived CDR1 and CDR2 are LNHDA and SQIVND (reference sequence). The CDR3 runs 12 residues. CDR3 in DNA: TGTGCCAGTAGTACCGTTTACAATGAGCAGTTCTTC. Its protein is CASSTVYNEQFF. Drawing the rest from reference TRBV19 and TRBJ2-1, the complete variable domain is DGGITQSPKYLFRKEGQNVTLSCEQNLNHDAMYWYRQDPGQGLRLIYYSQIVNDFQKGDIAEGYSVSREKKESFPLTVTSAQKNPTAFYLCASSTVYNEQFFGPGTRLTVL.

This sequence joins TRBV28 and TRBJ2-1; 8 bases are shared with TRBD2. The CDR3 has 14 residues. Germline trimming cut 8 bases from V and 8 bases from J; bases unmatched to any gene: 11. The germline V gene encodes CDR1 MDHEN and CDR2 SYDVKM. CDR3 DNA: TGTGCCAGCTATTCGGGGGGGAGAGGGTATGAGCAGTTCTTC. Protein: CASYSGGRGYEQFF.

The chain is built from TRBV15 and TRBJ1-2; TRBD1 matches 7 bases. CDR3 length equals 14 residues. The germline V gene has CDR1 LNHNV and CDR2 YYDKDF (reference sequence). With V trimmed by 3 bases and J by 0 bases, 1 base remained unmatched. CDR3 sequence reads: CATSRGQTNYGYTF. In DNA, the CDR3 is TGTGCCACCAGCAGGGGACAGACTAACTATGGCTACACCTTC. Full variable domain (rest looked up from reference TRBV15 and TRBJ1-2): DAMVIQNPRYQVTQFGKPVTLSCSQTLNHNVMYWYQQKSSQAPKLLFHYYDKDFNNEADTPDNFQSRRPNTSFCFLDIRSPGLGDTAMYLCATSRGQTNYGYTFGSGTRLTVV.

This clone was counted a single time. This chain joins TRBV4-1 and TRBJ2-1; 8 bases are shared with TRBD2. The V gene end was trimmed by 7 bases and the J gene end by 4 bases; junction bases not matched to a gene: 9. The CDR3 loop spans 15 amino acids. CDR1 and CDR2 (germline): MGHRA, YSYEKL. DNA of the CDR3: TGCGCCAGCACCGAAGCCGGGACTAGTTACAATGAGCAGTTCTTC. This codes for CASTEAGTSYNEQFF.

This rearrangement joins TRBV7-8 to TRBJ2-7; 7 bases map to TRBD1. V shed 8 bases and J 2 bases; nucleotides not matched to a gene: 9. Germline CDR1 and CDR2: SGHVS and FQNEAQ. The CDR3 runs to 14 residues. The CDR3 protein is CASSFGTVPYEQYF. For the CDR3, the DNA is TGTGCCAGCTCATTCGGGACAGTTCCCTACGAGCAGTACTTC.

This sequence joins TRBV6-1 and TRBJ1-4; 9 bases agree with TRBD1. This CDR3 has 16 residues. The junction had 9 bases not matched to a gene; V was cut back by 4 bases and J by 6 bases. Germline lookup yields CDR1 MNHNS and CDR2 SASEGT. CDR3 in amino acids: CASSGGTGWGYEKLFF. The CDR3 coding sequence is TGTGCCAGCAGTGGAGGGACAGGGTGGGGATATGAAAAACTGTTTTTT.

As concerns this clone: Other DNA variants within this sample encode the same CDR3. The chain recombines TRBV2 with TRBJ1-5; 8 bases agree with TRBD1. CDR3 length: 14 residues. The J segment lost 3 bases and the V segment lost 6 bases, leaving 4 bases of the junction unmatched. Germline lookup yields CDR1 SNHLY and CDR2 FYNNEI. The CDR3 loop is CASRGTGDNQPQHF. CDR3 DNA: TGTGCCAGCAGGGGGACAGGAGACAATCAGCCCCAGCATTTT.

This clone was seen only a few times. The V gene is TRBV27, the J gene TRBJ2-6; the D gene is possibly TRBD1 (6 bases). The CDR3 has 16 residues. Trimming removed 5 bases at V and 2 bases at J, with 13 bases between. Germline loops: CDR1 MNHEY, CDR2 SMNVEV (reference sequence). The chain's CDR3 is CASSTITGTGANVLTF. The CDR3 DNA reads TGTGCCAGCAGTACTATAACAGGGACTGGGGCCAACGTCCTGACTTTC. The variable domain in full, completed from reference TRBV27 and TRBJ2-6, reads EAQVTQNPRYLITVTGKKLTVTCSQNMNHEYMSWYRQDPGLGLRQIYYSMNVEVTDKGDVPEGYKVSRKEKRNFPLILESPSPNQTSLYFCASSTITGTGANVLTFGAGSRLTVL.